This T cell receptor beta chain was identified in a study of T cells expressing NK-cell markers. The study's findings and limits: In several donors, dominant clonotypes made up about 25-60.1% of CD3+CD56-NKG2C+ cells. Clones of NKG2C+ T cells that had expanded were of unclear HCMV specificity.

As regards this clonotype: What it recognizes is unknown.

From its re-call of the 5' RACE reads, TCRdb lists each CDR3 protein once, without DNA. The sample table sets out about 550,000 distinct CDR3 sequences. The CDR3 runs 19 residues. The V gene's germline CDR1 is SGHRS and CDR2 YFSETQ. The specimen sequenced was blood T cells: a sorted CD56 or NKG2C T cell subset, CD4+ or CD8+ T cells, or bulk PBMC T cells (not recorded which). The rearrangement joins TRBV5-1 to TRBJ2-1; TCRdb lists TRBD1, though no DNA is available to test this call. The TCR sequence derives from a man in his late teens or twenties in good health. This CDR3 reads CASSLLGGGTGGANNEQFF.